This T cell receptor beta chain was found in a study of identical twins. CDR1 is MNHNY and CDR2 is SVGAGI in the germline V gene (reference sequence). The CDR3 has 14 residues. With V trimmed by 8 bases and J by 8 bases, 9 bases remained unmatched. Concerning this clonotype itself: This could be a read error, since a much larger clone is one nucleotide away.

TCRdb processed the 5' RACE reads anew with MiXCR; each CDR3 protein has one entry. The data show approximately 210,000 distinct CDR3 sequences, with 6.5% seen just once and roughly 14% held by the top ten. These data were likewise used in another study, on T cells expressing NK-cell markers.

The clonotype comes from a woman younger than 30 in good health. The sample was CD8+ T cells sorted from blood. The chain uses TRBV6-6 and TRBJ2-4, with 10 bases identical to TRBD1. The CDR3: CASRNRDRGDIQYF. CDR3 DNA: TGTGCCAGCCGTAACCGGGACAGGGGTGACATTCAGTACTTC.